This is a list of T cell receptor beta chains from one sample in a study of OX40 agonist ivuxolimab in advanced cancers. The data were produced by immunoSEQ multiplex PCR, yet TCRdb's version contains in-frame clones alone and is incomplete. The sample records 130,000 or so clones, 75% to 95% being singletons. Sequencing was performed on CD4+ or CD8+ T cells sorted from blood, taken in a trial of the OX40 agonist ivuxolimab. The receptors derive from an adult with an advanced solid tumor such as melanoma, head and neck, liver or kidney cancer. Each CDR3 is given without its conserved first and last residue. Each record gives: clone size, V gene, J gene, CDR3 protein. Not all rows give a size; the values are once, few, many and, for expanded clones, a class.

>.|TRBV5-4|TRBJ1-4
ASSSSQINEKLF
>.|TRBV2|TRBJ1-5
ASSWGGRNQPQH
>.|TRBV27|TRBJ1-5
ASSFLDSNQPQH
>.|TRBV5-4|TRBJ2-2
ASSSSGTNTGELF
>.|TRBV10-1|TRBJ2-1
ASRPDGRDNEQF
>.|TRBV7-8|TRBJ2-4
ASSASTGGAGKNIQY
>.|TRBV5-6|TRBJ2-5
ASSLRTSGQETQY
>once|TRBV7-2|TRBJ1-6
ASSFLRIDNSPLH
>.|TRBV14|TRBJ1-2
ASSQHPPAPYGYT
>.|TRBV7-2|TRBJ2-1
ASSLGLGRTSRGNEQF